The next 27 T cell receptor beta chains were all read from a single sample in a study of T-cell memory formation after mild COVID-19. Each CDR3 protein is one row after TCRdb ran MiXCR on the 5' RACE reads. The table records 170,000 or so distinct CDR3 sequences, about a fifth of them present only once. The material sequenced was PBMCs or a T cell subset sorted from them (not recorded which). These receptors all stem from an adult woman who had mild COVID-19 (a few samples of this study predate the infection). Cell type and time point are not known.

The chain uses TRBV6-5 and TRBJ2-7, with D maybe TRBD1 (6 bases). The V end was cut by 4 bases, the J end by 7 bases, with 20 bases between. Germline assignment: CDR1 MNHEY and CDR2 SVGAGI. The CDR3 sequence is 15 residues long. The CDR3 sequence is CASSSRTVRLEEQYF. The CDR3 DNA is TGTGCCAGCAGTTCCCGGACAGTTCGGCTGGAGGAGCAGTACTTC.

V usage is TRBV4-2 and J usage is TRBJ2-7, with D possibly matching TRBD1 (7 bases). The V end was cut by 3 bases, the J end by 2 bases, with 14 bases between. The CDR3 totals 15 residues. Germline V lookup: CDR1 LGHNA, CDR2 YNFKEQ. The CDR3 region has the DNA TGTGCCAGCAGCCAGGAAACAGGGGAGGCCTACGAGCAGTACTTC. Its translation is CASSQETGEAYEQYF.

The chain combines TRBV7-9 with TRBJ1-1, with D tentatively TRBD1 (5 bases). Trimming stripped 5 bases from V and 3 bases from J, with 19 bases between. This CDR3 region has 16 residues. Per germline, CDR1 SEHNR and CDR2 FQNEAQ (reference sequence). The CDR3 loop reads CASSTGRSGFDTEAFF. CDR3 DNA sequence: TGTGCCAGCAGCACAGGACGATCCGGGTTTGACACTGAAGCTTTCTTT. Combining the CDR3 with reference TRBV7-9 and TRBJ1-1 gives the whole variable domain DTGVSQNPRHKITKRGQNVTFRCDPISEHNRLYWYRQTLGQGPEFLTYFQNEAQLEKSRLLSDRFSAERPKGSFSTLEIQRTEQGDSAMYLCASSTGRSGFDTEAFFGQGTRLTVV.

This clonotype was recorded a few times. This chain connects TRBV7-6 to TRBJ1-6, with D hard to call. This CDR3 has 15 amino acids. Germline loops: CDR1 SGHVS, CDR2 FNYEAQ. Trimming stripped 3 bases from V and 4 bases from J, with 10 bases between. The DNA of the CDR3 is TGTGCCAGCAGCTTCCGGGGAGATTATAATTCACCCCTCCACTTT. As protein: CASSFRGDYNSPLHF.

This clonotype came up many times. The chain is built from TRBV9 and TRBJ2-1; 7 bases are a match to TRBD1. The V and J ends lost 2 bases and 6 bases, in that order; junction bases with no gene match: 14. The CDR3 has 17 amino acids. Germline lookup yields CDR1 SGDLS and CDR2 YYNGEE. CDR3 coding DNA: TGTGCCAGCAGCGTTACAGCTCGGACAGGACATGGCAATGAGCAGTTCTTC. Protein product: CASSVTARTGHGNEQFF.

Ten or more counts support this clonotype. This chain uses TRBV20-1 with TRBJ2-1; D ambiguous. V lost 3 bases and J 5 bases, leaving 11 bases between the germline ends. This CDR3 region has 13 residues. Germline V gene sequence: CDR1 DFQATT, CDR2 SNEGSKA (reference sequence). The CDR3 loop is CSASVITNNEQFF. The CDR3 nucleotides are TGCAGTGCTAGCGTGATAACTAACAATGAGCAGTTCTTC.

This chain uses TRBV4-3 with TRBJ2-5, with D possibly matching TRBD1 (6 bases). The CDR3 is made up of 15 amino acids. From germline, CDR1 is LGHNA and CDR2 YSLEER. Trimming took off 1 base at V and 2 bases at J, with 11 bases between the two ends. The CDR3 sequence: CASSQGLGGQETQYF. Written as DNA, the CDR3 is TGCGCCAGCAGCCAAGGTCTAGGGGGACAAGAGACCCAGTACTTC.

The gene calls are TRBV30 and TRBJ1-2; no definite D call. From germline, CDR1 is GTSNPN and CDR2 SVGIG (reference sequence). V was trimmed by 2 bases and J by 2 bases, leaving 9 bases between them. The CDR3 extends over 13 amino acids. This CDR3 reads CAWSPDNNYGYTF. Written as DNA, the CDR3 is TGTGCCTGGAGTCCCGACAACAACTATGGCTACACCTTC.

The DNA for the CDR3 is TGTGCCATCAGTGACGGCAGATACAATGAGCAGTTCTTC. This sequence encodes CAISDGRYNEQFF. The chain employs TRBV10-3 and TRBJ2-1; D is uncertain. The V end was cut by 3 bases, the J end by 4 bases, with 7 bases between. Germline CDR1 is ENHRY and CDR2 is SYGVKD. CDR3 length: 13 residues.

This rearrangement joins TRBV7-6 to TRBJ2-7; D is perhaps TRBD1 (8 bases). V lost 5 bases and J lost 3, with 17 bases in between. This CDR3 is built from 15 residues. Germline V CDR1 and CDR2: SGHVS, FNYEAQ. The CDR3: CASSHRGGDLYEQYF. DNA of the CDR3: TGTGCCAGCAGCCACAGGGGGGGCGACCTCTACGAGCAGTACTTC.

This chain connects TRBV20-1 to TRBJ1-5; 8 positions agree with TRBD1. The CDR3 contains 16 residues. Per the germline V gene, CDR1 is DFQATT and CDR2 is SNEGSKA (reference sequence). The J segment lost 1 base and the V segment lost 5 bases, leaving 10 bases of the junction unmatched. The CDR3 DNA reads TGCAGTGCTGTAGACAGGGGACGCCACAGCAATCAGCCCCAGCATTTT. It translates to CSAVDRGRHSNQPQHF.

This clonotype was detected once. The genes are TRBV27 and TRBJ2-7, with D perhaps being TRBD1 or TRBD2 (5 bases each). The ends were cut back, 1 base at V and 2 bases at J, with 12 bases in the middle. Per the germline V gene, CDR1 is MNHEY and CDR2 is SMNVEV (reference sequence). The CDR3 extends over 15 amino acids. The CDR3 is CASSLLEGQAYEQYF. DNA for the CDR3: TGTGCCAGCAGTTTATTAGAGGGGCAGGCCTACGAGCAGTACTTC.

This clonotype has only a few counts. This chain connects TRBV14 to TRBJ2-5; the D is unclear. The CDR3 totals 13 residues. V was clipped by 1 base and J by 2 bases, with 5 bases between them. Germline V gene sequence: CDR1 SGHDN, CDR2 FVKESK. As DNA, the CDR3 is TGTGCCAGCAGCCAAGTTGATCAAGAGACCCAGTACTTC. It yields the protein CASSQVDQETQYF.

The sample holds a few counts of this clonotype. The chain combines TRBV10-3 with TRBJ2-7; 8 bases line up with TRBD1. The CDR3 consists of 17 residues. V trimming: 0 bases; J trimming: 2 bases; junction bases outside the gene matches: 9. Germline V gene lookup returns CDR1 ENHRY and CDR2 SYGVKD. This CDR3 is CAISESVGQGMPYEQYF. The CDR3 nucleotides read TGTGCCATCAGTGAGTCCGTTGGACAGGGTATGCCCTACGAGCAGTACTTC.

This clonotype turned up a few times. The chain's CDR3 is CASSQEPGTSGSTDTQYF. The DNA of the CDR3 is TGCGCCAGCAGCCAAGAACCGGGGACTAGCGGGAGCACAGATACGCAGTATTTT. The gene calls are TRBV4-1 and TRBJ2-3, with 12 positions matching TRBD2. Trimming took 0 bases from V and 0 from J; bases not matched to a gene: 4. The CDR3 totals 18 residues. Germline lookup yields CDR1 MGHRA and CDR2 YSYEKL.

This clonotype was detected a few times. The V gene is TRBV14, the J gene TRBJ1-2; D remains unclear. V lost 7 bases, J lost 3 bases, and 12 bases lay in between. This CDR3 comprises 13 residues. Germline V gene lookup returns CDR1 SGHDN and CDR2 FVKESK. The CDR3 sequence is CASTSAGYYGYTF. The DNA for the CDR3 is TGTGCCAGCACCTCAGCGGGGTACTATGGCTACACCTTC.

This clonotype was seen repeatedly, ten times or more. One junction end does not reproduce the germline sequence, and a read error may be involved. The V call is TRBV7-7, the J call TRBJ2-5, with 10 bases lining up with TRBD1. The CDR3 consists of 15 residues. CDR1 is SSHAT and CDR2 is FNYEAQ in the germline V gene (reference sequence). CDR3 in DNA: TGTGCTAGCAGCTTGGGACAGGGGCGCCGGGAGACCCAGTACTTC. It is translated as CASSLGQGRRETQYF.

This clonotype has more than one count but fewer than ten. The chain has TRBV5-5 and TRBJ1-1, with D perhaps matching TRBD1 (5 bases). V lost 5 bases and J lost 1, with 12 bases in between. The CDR3 loop spans 14 amino acids. Germline CDR1 and CDR2: SGHKS and YYEKEE (reference sequence). CDR3 amino acids: CASRKNDRNTEAFF. DNA of the CDR3: TGTGCCAGCAGGAAAAACGACAGGAACACTGAAGCTTTCTTT.

A few counts support this clonotype. The chain is built from TRBV29-1 and TRBJ2-1, with TRBD2 matching 7 bases. CDR1 and CDR2 from the germline V gene are SQVTM and ANQGSEA. CDR3 length: 14 amino acids. Trimming removed 6 bases from V and 4 bases from J; junction bases left unmatched: 9. The CDR3 spells CSVSRGSDYNEQFF. The CDR3 nucleotides are TGCAGCGTCTCGCGGGGGAGCGATTACAATGAGCAGTTCTTC.

This chain links TRBV6-5 with TRBJ1-1; D is unclear. The germline V gene encodes CDR1 MNHEY and CDR2 SVGAGI. V was shortened by 0 bases and J by 1 base, with 6 bases between the two germline ends. The CDR3 sequence is 14 residues long. The CDR3 sequence is CASSYSEGNTEAFF. The CDR3 DNA follows: TGTGCCAGCAGTTACTCGGAGGGGAACACTGAAGCTTTCTTT.

V is TRBV12-3 or TRBV12-4 and J is TRBJ2-5, with D perhaps TRBD1 (6 bases). V lost 5 bases and J lost 3, with 13 bases in between. The CDR3 length is 14 residues. The CDR3 nucleotides read TGTGCCAGCAGTACCCGCCCAGGGGAAGAGACCCAGTACTTC. Its translation is CASSTRPGEETQYF.

This clonotype was detected only a few times. This chain links TRBV4-2 with TRBJ2-5; 11 positions agree with TRBD2. V dropped 3 bases and J dropped 3; count of bases not matched to a gene: 6. Germline V gene data show CDR1 as LGHNA and CDR2 as YNFKEQ. The CDR3 consists of 16 residues. The CDR3 nucleotides read TGTGCCAGCAGCCAGGGACTAGCGGCTGATGAAGAGACCCAGTACTTC. Its translation: CASSQGLAADEETQYF.

This clonotype was counted only a few times. The chain has TRBV25-1 and TRBJ2-5; D might be TRBD1 or TRBD2, each matching 6 bases. Germline V CDR1 and CDR2: MGHDK, SYGVNS. Trimming took 1 base from V and 4 from J, leaving 13 bases between them. CDR3 size: 15 residues. The CDR3 region is CASSEWVGGGETQYF. Written as DNA, the CDR3 is TGTGCCAGCAGTGAATGGGTTGGAGGGGGAGAGACCCAGTACTTC. The whole variable domain, remainder taken from reference TRBV25-1 and TRBJ2-5, is EADIYQTPRYLVIGTGKKITLECSQTMGHDKMYWYQQDPGMELHLIHYSYGVNSTEKGDLSSESTVSRIRTEHFPLTLESARPSHTSQYLCASSEWVGGGETQYFGPGTRLLVL.

This clonotype has a handful of counts. The rearrangement links TRBV9 to TRBJ2-1; tentatively, D is TRBD2 (5 bases). The CDR3 has 14 residues. Germline lookup yields CDR1 SGDLS and CDR2 YYNGEE. With 4 bases removed from V and 6 bases from J, the gap between germline ends came to 14 bases. The CDR3 loop reads CASSPGTAGNEQFF. The CDR3 DNA sequence: TGTGCCAGCAGCCCTGGCACGGCGGGCAATGAGCAGTTCTTC.

This clonotype was detected only once. J is TRBJ2-1 and V is TRBV6-5; TRBD2 is a possible D gene (5 bases). The CDR3 totals 15 residues. Germline V CDR1 and CDR2: MNHEY, SVGAGI. The V and J ends lost 2 bases and 5 bases respectively, with 13 bases between them. The CDR3 region has the DNA TGTGCCAGCAGTTACGGTCTAGCTAGAGACAATGAGCAGTTCTTC. Residues: CASSYGLARDNEQFF.

V is TRBV6-1 and J is TRBJ2-5, with 10 positions matching TRBD1. The germline gives CDR1 MNHNS, CDR2 SASEGT. The length of the CDR3 is 14 residues. V shed 3 bases, J shed 5 bases, and the junction held 3 bases outside the gene matches. CDR3 loop: CASSEGQGMETQYF. Here the CDR3 DNA reads TGTGCCAGCAGTGAGGGACAGGGGATGGAGACCCAGTACTTC.

This clonotype was recorded at least ten times. This sequence joins TRBV7-3 and TRBJ2-5; D gene uncertain. The CDR3 runs 12 residues. Germline CDR1 and CDR2: SGHTA and FQGTGA. V was trimmed by 3 bases and J by 0 bases, leaving 2 bases between them. In DNA form, the CDR3 reads TGTGCCAGCAGCTTGTACCAAGAGACCCAGTACTTC. Encoded protein: CASSLYQETQYF.